Listed below are T cell receptor beta chains from one sample, sequenced in a study of cytomegalovirus exposure and HLA in healthy donors. The repertoire was sequenced with immunoSEQ multiplex PCR; TCRdb's copy has only in-frame clones and lacks some. The sample table sets out 130,000 or so clones. Sequences were obtained from PBMCs. These TCRs come from a woman aged 40 to 50 in good health and CMV-seronegative. CDR3s include the opening cysteine and the closing phenylalanine or tryptophan. D genes are given only for firm matches.

D,J,V,DNA,CDR3
-,TRBJ2-2,TRBV28,TGTGCCGGAGGACAGCCGAACACCGGGGAGCTGTTTTTT,CAGGQPNTGELFF
TRBD1,TRBJ1-5,TRBV18,TGTGCCAGCTCACTGGGACAGGGGAGTCAGCCCCAGCATTTT,CASSLGQGSQPQHF
-,TRBJ1-3,TRBV6-1,TGTGCCAGCAGTCAGTACGTAACGGGTGACACCATATATTTT,CASSQYVTGDTIYF
-,TRBJ1-6,TRBV4-3,TGCGCCAGCAGCCAAGAGGTACAGGGAGAATCACCCCTCCACTTT,CASSQEVQGESPLHF
-,TRBJ2-7,TRBV5-1,TGCGCCAGCAGCGCCGGGACAACGGTCCGCGAGCAGTACTTC,CASSAGTTVREQYF
-,TRBJ2-3,TRBV11-2,TGTGCCAGCAGCACAGGTTTGGGTGCGCAGTATTTT,CASSTGLGAQYF
-,TRBJ1-3,TRBV4-3,TGCGCCAGCAGCCAAGATTTGGGGAGGCTTCTAGCTGGAAACACCATATATTTT,CASSQDLGRLLAGNTIYF
-,TRBJ2-1,TRBV7-2,TGTGCCAGCAGCTTAGCTCATGGGGGCGACGAGCAGTTCTTC,CASSLAHGGDEQFF
TRBD2,TRBJ2-7,TRBV7-2,TGTGCCAGCAGCTTGGGACTAGCGGAGTACTCCTACGAGCAGTACTTC,CASSLGLAEYSYEQYF
-,TRBJ1-1,TRBV4-2,TGTGCCAGCAGCCAAGATCCAGGGTCCACTGAAGCTTTCTTT,CASSQDPGSTEAFF
TRBD1,TRBJ1-5,TRBV28,TGTGCCAGCAGAATCCTCAGGGACAGGGAGGTACAGCCCCAGCATTTT,CASRILRDREVQPQHF
-,TRBJ1-3,TRBV6-5,TGTGCCAGCAGTTACTCCGGACAGCCCTCTGGAAACACCATATATTTT,CASSYSGQPSGNTIYF
-,TRBJ1-1,TRBV27,TGTGCCAGCAGTTTAAAGATAGAGGCCACTGAAGCTTTCTTT,CASSLKIEATEAFF
-,TRBJ2-3,TRBV7-2,TGTGCCAGCAGTCTAGGCGGGCGGGGGCTCGTAGATACGCAGTATTTT,CASSLGGRGLVDTQYF
-,TRBJ1-2,TRBV11-2,TGTGCCAGCAGCCGGGGTTATGATCGTTGGGGCTACACCTTC,CASSRGYDRWGYTF
-,TRBJ2-3,TRBV9,TGTGCCAGCAGCGTAGTCGGCGGGATGAGCACAGATACGCAGTATTTT,CASSVVGGMSTDTQYF
TRBD1,TRBJ1-5,TRBV5-6,TGTGCCAGCAGCTTGGGGGACAGGAATCAGCCCCAGCATTTT,CASSLGDRNQPQHF
-,TRBJ1-5,TRBV7-8,TGTGCCAGCAGCTTACGGGAAGGTAATCAGCCCCAGCATTTT,CASSLREGNQPQHF
TRBD1,TRBJ1-5,TRBV27,TGTGCCAGCAGTCCCAGGGGGTCCCATCAGCCCCAGCATTTT,CASSPRGSHQPQHF
-,TRBJ1-1,TRBV2,TGTGCCAGCAGTGCCCAGGGCAAGAACACTGAAGCTTTCTTT,CASSAQGKNTEAFF
-,TRBJ2-2,TRBV6-1,TGTGCCAGCAGTGGGCGGGGACCAGTCGCGAACACCGGGGAGCTGTTTTTT,CASSGRGPVANTGELFF
TRBD1,TRBJ2-3,TRBV5-1,TGCGCCAGCAGCTCAGAGGGACAGGGCCCAGATACGCAGTATTTT,CASSSEGQGPDTQYF
TRBD2,TRBJ2-1,TRBV6-1,TGTGCCAGCAGTGAAACGACTAGCGCCGACAATGAGCAGTTCTTC,CASSETTSADNEQFF
-,TRBJ1-1,TRBV7-2,TGTGCCAGCAGCTCCCTACCGGGCACTGAAGCTTTCTTT,CASSSLPGTEAFF
TRBD1,TRBJ1-2,TRBV29-1,TGCAGCGTAAAGGGGGCTCGCGGCTACACCTTC,CSVKGARGYTF
-,TRBJ1-2,TRBV28,TGTGCCAGCAGTTTGGTACAGGGTGATCATGGCTACACCTTC,CASSLVQGDHGYTF
-,TRBJ1-5,TRBV7-2,TGTGCCAGCAGCTTAGGTTCTTTCAGTTACAGCAATCAGCCCCAGCATTTT,CASSLGSFSYSNQPQHF
-,TRBJ1-1,TRBV13,TGTGCCAGCAGCCCCCGGACAGTCCGATTGAACACTGAAGCTTTCTTT,CASSPRTVRLNTEAFF
TRBD1,TRBJ1-1,TRBV9,TGTGCCAGCAGCGTAGCCGGACAGGGTGTACGGAACACTGAAGCTTTCTTT,CASSVAGQGVRNTEAFF
TRBD2,TRBJ2-5,TRBV5-4,TGTGCCAGCAGCGAGGGACTAGCGGGGGGTCTAGAAGAGACCCAGTACTTC,CASSEGLAGGLEETQYF
TRBD1,TRBJ1-1,TRBV18,TGTGCCAGCTCACCACGGACAGGGCGGACTGAAGCTTTCTTT,CASSPRTGRTEAFF
-,TRBJ2-1,TRBV28,TGTGCCAGCAGTCTTACGACTAGATCGGGCCCCAATGAGCAGTTCTTC,CASSLTTRSGPNEQFF
-,TRBJ2-2,TRBV7-3,TGTGCCAGCAGCTTAAGTCGAGGGACCGGGGAGCTGTTTTTT,CASSLSRGTGELFF
TRBD1,TRBJ1-2,TRBV28,TGTGCCAGCAGTTCACCCGGGACAGGGGACACCTTCTATGGCTACACCTTC,CASSSPGTGDTFYGYTF
-,TRBJ2-2,TRBV4-2,TGTGCCAGCAGCCAAGGGAGGGTAGGGAACACCGGGGAGCTGTTTTTT,CASSQGRVGNTGELFF
TRBD1,TRBJ2-5,TRBV5-6,TGTGCCAGCAGAAGACCGGGACAGGGGATTCGGGAGACCCAGTACTTC,CASRRPGQGIRETQYF